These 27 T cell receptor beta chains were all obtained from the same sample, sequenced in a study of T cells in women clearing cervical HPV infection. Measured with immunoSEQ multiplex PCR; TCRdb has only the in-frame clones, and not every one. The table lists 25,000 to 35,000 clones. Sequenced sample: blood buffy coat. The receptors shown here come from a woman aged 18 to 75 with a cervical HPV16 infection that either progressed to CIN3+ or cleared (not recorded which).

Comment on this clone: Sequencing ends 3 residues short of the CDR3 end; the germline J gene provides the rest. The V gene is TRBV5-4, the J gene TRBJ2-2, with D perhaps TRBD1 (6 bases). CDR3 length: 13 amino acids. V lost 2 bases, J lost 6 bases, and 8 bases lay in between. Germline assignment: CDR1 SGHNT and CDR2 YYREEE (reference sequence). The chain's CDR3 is CASSFSGAGELFF. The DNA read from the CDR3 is TGTGCCAGCAGCTTCTCAGGGGCCGGGGAG.

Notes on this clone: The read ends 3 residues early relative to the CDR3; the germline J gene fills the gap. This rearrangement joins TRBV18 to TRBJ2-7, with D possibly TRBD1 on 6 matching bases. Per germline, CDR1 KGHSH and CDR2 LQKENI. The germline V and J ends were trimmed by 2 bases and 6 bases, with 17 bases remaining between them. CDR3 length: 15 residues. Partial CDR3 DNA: TGTGCCAGCTCACCATCGGGGCCAGGGGAAGGCGAG. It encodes CASSPSGPGEGE. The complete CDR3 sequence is CASSPSGPGEGEQYF.

The CDR3 region is CASRSAYEQYF. CDR3 bases read: TGTGCCAGCAGATCGGCCTACGAG. This sequence joins TRBV28 and TRBJ2-7; unclear D gene. The sequence runs out 3 residues before the end of the CDR3; the remainder is reconstructed from the germline J gene. Germline V CDR1 and CDR2: MDHEN, SYDVKM. The CDR3 consists of 11 residues. Trimming removed 6 bases at V and 2 bases at J, with 5 bases between.

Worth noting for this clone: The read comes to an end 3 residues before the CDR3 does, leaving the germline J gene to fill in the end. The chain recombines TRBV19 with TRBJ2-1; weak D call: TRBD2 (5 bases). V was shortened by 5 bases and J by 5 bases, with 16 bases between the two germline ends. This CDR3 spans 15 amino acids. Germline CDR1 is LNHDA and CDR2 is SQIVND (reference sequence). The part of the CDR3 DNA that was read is TGTGCCAGTAGTCCATGGGGAGCGGCGAACAATGAG. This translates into CASSPWGAANNE. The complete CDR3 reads CASSPWGAANNEQFF.

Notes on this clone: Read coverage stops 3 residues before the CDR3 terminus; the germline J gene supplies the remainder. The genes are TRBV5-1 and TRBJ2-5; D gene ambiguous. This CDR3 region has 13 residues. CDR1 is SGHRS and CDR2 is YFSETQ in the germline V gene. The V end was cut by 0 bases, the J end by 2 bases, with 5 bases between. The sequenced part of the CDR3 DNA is TGCGCCAGCAGCTTGGGCAGTCAAGAGACC. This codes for CASSLGSQET. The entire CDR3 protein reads CASSLGSQETQYF.

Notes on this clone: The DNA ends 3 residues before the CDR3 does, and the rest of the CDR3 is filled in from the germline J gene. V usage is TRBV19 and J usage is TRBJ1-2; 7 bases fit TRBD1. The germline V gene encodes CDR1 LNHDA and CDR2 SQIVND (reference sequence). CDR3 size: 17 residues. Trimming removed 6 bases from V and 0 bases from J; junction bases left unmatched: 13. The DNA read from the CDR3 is TGTGCCAGTAGCCTTAAGGGACAGAGCGCTGCTAACTATGGC. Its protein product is CASSLKGQSAANYG. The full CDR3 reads CASSLKGQSAANYGYTF.

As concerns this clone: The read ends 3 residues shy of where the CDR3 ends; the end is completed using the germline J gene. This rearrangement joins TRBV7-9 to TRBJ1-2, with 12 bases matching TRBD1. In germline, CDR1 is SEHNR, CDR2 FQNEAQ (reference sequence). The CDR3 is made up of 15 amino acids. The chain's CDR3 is CASSSLGQGADIYTF. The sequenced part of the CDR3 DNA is TGTGCCAGCAGCTCACTGGGACAGGGGGCAGACATC. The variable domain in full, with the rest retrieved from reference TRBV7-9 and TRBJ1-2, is DTGVSQNPRHKITKRGQNVTFRCDPISEHNRLYWYRQTLGQGPEFLTYFQNEAQLEKSRLLSDRFSAERPKGSFSTLEIQRTEQGDSAMYLCASSSLGQGADIYTFGSGTRLTVV.

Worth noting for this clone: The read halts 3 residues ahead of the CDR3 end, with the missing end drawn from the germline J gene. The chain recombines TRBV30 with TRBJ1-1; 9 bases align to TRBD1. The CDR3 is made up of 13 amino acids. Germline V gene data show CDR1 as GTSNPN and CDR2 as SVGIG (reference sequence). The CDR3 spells CAWSGQGVLWAFF. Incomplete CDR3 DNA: TGTGCCTGGAGTGGACAGGGGGTCCTCTGG.

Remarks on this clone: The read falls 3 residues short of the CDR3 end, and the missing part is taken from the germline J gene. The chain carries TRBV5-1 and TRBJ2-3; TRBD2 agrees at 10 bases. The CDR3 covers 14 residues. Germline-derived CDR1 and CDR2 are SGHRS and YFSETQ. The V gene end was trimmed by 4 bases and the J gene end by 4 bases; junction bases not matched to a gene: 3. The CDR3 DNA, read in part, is TGCGCCAGCAGCCCCGGACTAGCGGCAGATACG. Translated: CASSPGLAADT. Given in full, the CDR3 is CASSPGLAADTQYF.

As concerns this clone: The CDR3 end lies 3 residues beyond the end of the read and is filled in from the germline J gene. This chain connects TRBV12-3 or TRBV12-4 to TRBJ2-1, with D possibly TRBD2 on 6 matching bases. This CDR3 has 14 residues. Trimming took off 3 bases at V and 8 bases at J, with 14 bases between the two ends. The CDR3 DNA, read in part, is TGTGCCAGCAGTTTGAGACGGGGCGGGGATGAG. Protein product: CASSLRRGGDE. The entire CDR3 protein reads CASSLRRGGDEQFF.

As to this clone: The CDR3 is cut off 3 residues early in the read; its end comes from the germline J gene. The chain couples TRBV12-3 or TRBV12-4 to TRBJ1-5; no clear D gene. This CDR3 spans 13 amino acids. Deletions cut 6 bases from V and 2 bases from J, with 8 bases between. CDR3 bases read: TGTGCCAGCAGCCCGCCGGGCAATCAGCCC. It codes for CASSPPGNQP. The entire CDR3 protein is CASSPPGNQPQHF.

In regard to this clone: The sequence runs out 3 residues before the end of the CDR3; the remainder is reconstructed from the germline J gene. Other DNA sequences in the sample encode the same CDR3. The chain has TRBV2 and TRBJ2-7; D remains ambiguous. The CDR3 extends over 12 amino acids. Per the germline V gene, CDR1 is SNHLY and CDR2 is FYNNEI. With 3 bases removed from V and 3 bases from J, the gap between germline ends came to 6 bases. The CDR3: CASSDGGYEQYF. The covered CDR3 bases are TGTGCCAGCAGTGACGGCGGCTACGAG.

The sequenced part of the CDR3 DNA is TGTGCCAGCAGCGCCGGGACAGCCTACGAG. Its protein product is CASSAGTAYE. The whole CDR3 sequence is CASSAGTAYEQYF. The chain couples TRBV5-5 to TRBJ2-7; 7 nucleotides line up with TRBD1. The observed sequence ends 3 residues before the CDR3 terminus, with the missing tail filled in from the germline J gene. Germline V gene lookup returns CDR1 SGHKS and CDR2 YYEKEE (reference sequence). V lost 4 bases to trimming and J lost 2 bases; unmatched junction nucleotides: 3. This CDR3 has 13 amino acids. Full variable domain (missing parts from reference TRBV5-5 and TRBJ2-7): DAGVTQSPTHLIKTRGQQVTLRCSPISGHKSVSWYQQVLGQGPQFIFQYYEKEERGRGNFPDRFSARQFPNYSSELNVNALLLGDSALYLCASSAGTAYEQYFGPGTRLTVT.

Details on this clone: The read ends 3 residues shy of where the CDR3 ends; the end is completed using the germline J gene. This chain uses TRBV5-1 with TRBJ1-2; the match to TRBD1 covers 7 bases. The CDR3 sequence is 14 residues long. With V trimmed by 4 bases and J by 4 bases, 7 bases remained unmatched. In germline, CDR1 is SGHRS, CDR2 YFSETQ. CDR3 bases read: TGCGCCAGCAGCCCAGGACAGGCGCTCTATGGC. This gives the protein CASSPGQALYG. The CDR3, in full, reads CASSPGQALYGYTF.

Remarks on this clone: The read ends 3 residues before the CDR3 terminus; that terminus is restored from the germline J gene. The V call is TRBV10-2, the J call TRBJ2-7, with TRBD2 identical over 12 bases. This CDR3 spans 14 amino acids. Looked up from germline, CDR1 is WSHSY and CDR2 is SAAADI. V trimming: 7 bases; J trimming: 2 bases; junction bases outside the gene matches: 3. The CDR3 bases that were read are TGCGCCAGCAAAAGACTAGCGGGAGCCTACGAG. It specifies CASKRLAGAYE. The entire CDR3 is CASKRLAGAYEQYF.

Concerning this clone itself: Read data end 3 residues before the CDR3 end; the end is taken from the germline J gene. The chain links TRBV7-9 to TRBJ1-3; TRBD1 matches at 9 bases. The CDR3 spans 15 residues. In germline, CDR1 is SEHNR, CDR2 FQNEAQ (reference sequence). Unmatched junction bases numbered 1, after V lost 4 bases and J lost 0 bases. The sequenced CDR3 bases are TGTGCCAGCAGCTCGGACAGGGGCTCTGGAAACACC. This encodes CASSSDRGSGNT. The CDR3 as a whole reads CASSSDRGSGNTIYF.

CDR3: CASLQGDGTGELFF. CDR3 DNA, as far as it was read: TGTGCCAGCTTACAGGGGGATGGCACCGGGGAG. V is TRBV28 and J is TRBJ2-2; 8 bases agree with TRBD1. The read terminates 3 residues before the CDR3 end, so the remaining end is supplied by the germline J gene. The CDR3 has 14 residues. The germline V gene encodes CDR1 MDHEN and CDR2 SYDVKM. Trimming at V came to 8 bases and at J to 4 bases, leaving 6 bases not matched to a gene.

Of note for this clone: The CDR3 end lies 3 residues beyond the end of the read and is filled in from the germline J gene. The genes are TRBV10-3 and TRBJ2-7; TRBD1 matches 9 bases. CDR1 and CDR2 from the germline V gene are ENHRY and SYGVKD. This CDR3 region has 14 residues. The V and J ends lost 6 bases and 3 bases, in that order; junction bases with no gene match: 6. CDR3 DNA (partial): TGTGCCATCAGGGGGGACAGGGCCAACTACGAG. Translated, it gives CAIRGDRANYE. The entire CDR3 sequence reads CAIRGDRANYEQYF.

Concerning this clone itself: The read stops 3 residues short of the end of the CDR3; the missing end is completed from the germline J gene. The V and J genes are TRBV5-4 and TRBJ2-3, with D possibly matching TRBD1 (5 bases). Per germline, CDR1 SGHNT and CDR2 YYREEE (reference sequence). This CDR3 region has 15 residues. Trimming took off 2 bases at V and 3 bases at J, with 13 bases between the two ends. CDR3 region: CASSFGGARTDTQYF. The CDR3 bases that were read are TGTGCCAGCAGCTTTGGTGGGGCTAGAACAGATACG. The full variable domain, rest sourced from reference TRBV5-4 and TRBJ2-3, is ETGVTQSPTHLIKTRGQQVTLRCSSQSGHNTVSWYQQALGQGPQFIFQYYREEENGRGNFPPRFSGLQFPNYSSELNVNALELDDSALYLCASSFGGARTDTQYFGPGTRLTVL.

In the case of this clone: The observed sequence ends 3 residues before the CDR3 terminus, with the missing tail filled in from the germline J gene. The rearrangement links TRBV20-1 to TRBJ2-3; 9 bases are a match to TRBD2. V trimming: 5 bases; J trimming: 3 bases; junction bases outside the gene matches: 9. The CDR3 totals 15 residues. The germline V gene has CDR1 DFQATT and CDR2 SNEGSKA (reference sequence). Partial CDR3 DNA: TGCAGTGCTCCCTCTAGCGGGATACGGACAGATACG. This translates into CSAPSSGIRTDT. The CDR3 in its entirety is CSAPSSGIRTDTQYF.

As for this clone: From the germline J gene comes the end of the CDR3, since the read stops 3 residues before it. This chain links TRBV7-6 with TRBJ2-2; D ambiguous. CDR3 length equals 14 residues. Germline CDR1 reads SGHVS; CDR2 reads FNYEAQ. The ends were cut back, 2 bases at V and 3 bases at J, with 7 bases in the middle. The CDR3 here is CASSLSQDTGELFF. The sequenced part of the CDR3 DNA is TGTGCCAGCAGCTTAAGCCAGGACACCGGGGAG. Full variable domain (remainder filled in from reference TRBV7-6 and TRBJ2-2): GAGVSQSPRYKVTKRGQDVALRCDPISGHVSLYWYRQALGQGPEFLTYFNYEAQQDKSGLPNDRFSAERPEGSISTLTIQRTEQRDSAMYRCASSLSQDTGELFFGEGSRLTVL.

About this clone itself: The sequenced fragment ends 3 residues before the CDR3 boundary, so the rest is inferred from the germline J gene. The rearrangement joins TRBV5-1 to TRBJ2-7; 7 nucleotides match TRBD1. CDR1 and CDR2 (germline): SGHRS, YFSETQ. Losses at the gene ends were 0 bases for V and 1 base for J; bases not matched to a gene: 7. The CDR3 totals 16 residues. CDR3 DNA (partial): TGCGCCAGCAGCTTGGAAGGAGGACAGGTTTCCTACGAG. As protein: CASSLEGGQVSYE. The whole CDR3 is CASSLEGGQVSYEQYF. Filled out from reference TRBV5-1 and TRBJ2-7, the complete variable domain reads KAGVTQTPRYLIKTRGQQVTLSCSPISGHRSVSWYQQTPGQGLQFLFEYFSETQRNKGNFPGRFSGRQFSNSRSEMNVSTLELGDSALYLCASSLEGGQVSYEQYFGPGTRLTVT.

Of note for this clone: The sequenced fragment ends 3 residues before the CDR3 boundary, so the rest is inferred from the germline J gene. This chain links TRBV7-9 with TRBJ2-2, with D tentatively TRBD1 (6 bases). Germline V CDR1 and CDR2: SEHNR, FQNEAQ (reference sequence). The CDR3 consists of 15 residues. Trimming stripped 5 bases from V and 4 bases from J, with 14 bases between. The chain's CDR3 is CASSKNRVGTGELFF. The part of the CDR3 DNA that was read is TGTGCCAGCAGCAAGAACAGGGTTGGCACCGGGGAG.

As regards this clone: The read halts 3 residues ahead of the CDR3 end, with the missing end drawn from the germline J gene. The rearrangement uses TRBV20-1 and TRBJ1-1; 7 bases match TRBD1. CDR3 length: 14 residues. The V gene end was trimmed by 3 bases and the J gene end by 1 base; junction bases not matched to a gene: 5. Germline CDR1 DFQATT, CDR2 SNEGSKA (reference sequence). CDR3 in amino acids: CSARRQGRNTEAFF. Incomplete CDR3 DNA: TGCAGTGCTAGGAGACAGGGTCGGAACACTGAA.

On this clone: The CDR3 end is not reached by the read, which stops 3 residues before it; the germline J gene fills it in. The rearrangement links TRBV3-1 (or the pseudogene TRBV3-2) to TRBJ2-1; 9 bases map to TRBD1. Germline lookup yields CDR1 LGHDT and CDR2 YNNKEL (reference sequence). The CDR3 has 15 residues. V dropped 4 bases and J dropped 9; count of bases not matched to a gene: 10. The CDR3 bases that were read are TGTGCCAGCAGCCCCACAGGGGGCCTTTTGATTGAG. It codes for CASSPTGGLLIE. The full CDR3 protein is CASSPTGGLLIEQFF.

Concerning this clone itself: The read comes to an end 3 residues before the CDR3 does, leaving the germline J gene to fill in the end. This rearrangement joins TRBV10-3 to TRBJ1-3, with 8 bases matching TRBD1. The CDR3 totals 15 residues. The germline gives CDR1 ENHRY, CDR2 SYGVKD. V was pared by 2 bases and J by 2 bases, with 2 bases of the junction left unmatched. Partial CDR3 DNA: TGTGCCATCAGTGAGGAACAGGGGGCTGGAAACACC. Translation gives CAISEEQGAGNT. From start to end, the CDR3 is CAISEEQGAGNTIYF.

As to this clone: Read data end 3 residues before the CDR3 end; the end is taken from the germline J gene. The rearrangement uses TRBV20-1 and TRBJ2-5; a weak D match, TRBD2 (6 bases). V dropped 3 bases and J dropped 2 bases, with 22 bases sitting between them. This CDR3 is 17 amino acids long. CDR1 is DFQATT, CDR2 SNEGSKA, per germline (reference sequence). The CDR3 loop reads CSARESRVGRGQETQYF. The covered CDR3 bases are TGCAGTGCTAGGGAGAGTAGGGTGGGGCGGGGACAAGAGACC.